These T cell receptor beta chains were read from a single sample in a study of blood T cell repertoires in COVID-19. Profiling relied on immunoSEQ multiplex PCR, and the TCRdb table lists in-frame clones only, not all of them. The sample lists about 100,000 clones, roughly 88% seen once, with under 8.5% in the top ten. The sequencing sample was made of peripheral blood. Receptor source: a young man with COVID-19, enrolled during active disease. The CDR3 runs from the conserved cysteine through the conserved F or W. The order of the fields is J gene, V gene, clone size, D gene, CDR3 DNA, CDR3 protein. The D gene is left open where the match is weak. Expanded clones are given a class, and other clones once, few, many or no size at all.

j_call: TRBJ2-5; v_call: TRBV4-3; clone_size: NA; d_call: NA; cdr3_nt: TGCGCCAGCAGCCAGGCCCACAGGGAAGAGACCCAGTACTTC; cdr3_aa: CASSQAHREETQYF
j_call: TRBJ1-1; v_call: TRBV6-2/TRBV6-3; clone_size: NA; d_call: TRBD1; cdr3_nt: TGTGCCAGCAGTCGGTCGACAGGGGGGATAATGAACACTGAAGCTTTCTTT; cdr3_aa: CASSRSTGGIMNTEAFF
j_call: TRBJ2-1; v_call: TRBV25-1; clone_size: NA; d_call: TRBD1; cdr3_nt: TGTGCCAGCATGGATCCGGGACAGGGAGCGAGGGAGCAGTTCTTC; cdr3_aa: CASMDPGQGAREQFF
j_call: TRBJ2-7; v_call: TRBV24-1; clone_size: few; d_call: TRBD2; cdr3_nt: TGTGCCACCGTCACGACCACTAGCGGGAGGGTCTACGAGCAGTACTTC; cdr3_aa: CATVTTTSGRVYEQYF
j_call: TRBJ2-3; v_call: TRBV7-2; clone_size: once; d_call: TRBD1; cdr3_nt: TGTGCCAGCAGCACACCGGGACAGAACACAGATACGCAGTATTTT; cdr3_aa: CASSTPGQNTDTQYF
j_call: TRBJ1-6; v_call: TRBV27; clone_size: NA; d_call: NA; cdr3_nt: TGTGCCAGCAGTTCCCTGAGCTATTCACCCCTCCACTTT; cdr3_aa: CASSSLSYSPLHF
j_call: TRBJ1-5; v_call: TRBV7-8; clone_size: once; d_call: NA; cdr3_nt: TGTGCCAGCAGCCCAGGGATACTTAGCAATCAGCCCCAGCATTTT; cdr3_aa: CASSPGILSNQPQHF
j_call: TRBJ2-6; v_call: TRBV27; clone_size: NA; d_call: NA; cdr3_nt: TGTGCCAGCAGTTTCGGGGCGGGAGTCCTGACTTTC; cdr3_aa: CASSFGAGVLTF
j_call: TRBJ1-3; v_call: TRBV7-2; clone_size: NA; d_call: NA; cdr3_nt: TGTGCCAGCAGCCTCTCTGGAAACACCATATATTTT; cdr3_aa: CASSLSGNTIYF
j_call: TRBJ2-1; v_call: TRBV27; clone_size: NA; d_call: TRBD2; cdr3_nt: TGTGCCAGCAGACCGACTAGCGGGCCCTTCTACAATGAGCAGTTCTTC; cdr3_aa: CASRPTSGPFYNEQFF
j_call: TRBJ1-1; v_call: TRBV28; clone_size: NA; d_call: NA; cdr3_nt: TGTGCCAGCAGGGACTATATGGGGGCTTTCTTT; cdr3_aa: CASRDYMGAFF
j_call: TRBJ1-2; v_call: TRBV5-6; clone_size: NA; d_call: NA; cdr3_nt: TGTGCCAGCAGCTTGAGTCAACGCCCCTATGGTGGCTACACCTTC; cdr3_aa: CASSLSQRPYGGYTF
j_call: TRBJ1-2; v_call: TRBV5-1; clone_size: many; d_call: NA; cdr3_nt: TGCGCCAGCAGCTTGGTTCAGGGGAACTATGGCTACACCTTC; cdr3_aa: CASSLVQGNYGYTF
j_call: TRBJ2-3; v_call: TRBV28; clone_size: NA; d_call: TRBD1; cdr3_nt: TGTGCCAGCAGTTTAGACAGGGGGCAAGATACGCAGTATTTT; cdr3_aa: CASSLDRGQDTQYF
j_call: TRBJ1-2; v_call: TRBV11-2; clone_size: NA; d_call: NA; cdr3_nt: TGTGCCAGCAGCGGGGGGGACTATTATTATGGCTACACCTTC; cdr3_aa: CASSGGDYYYGYTF
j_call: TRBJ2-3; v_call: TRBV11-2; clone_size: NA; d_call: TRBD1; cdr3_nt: TGTGCCAGCAGCTTGACACTCCGGGACAGGACCCACACGCAGTATTTT; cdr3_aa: CASSLTLRDRTHTQYF
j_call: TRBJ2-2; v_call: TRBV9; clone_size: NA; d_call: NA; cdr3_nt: TGTGCCAGCAGCAGGAAAGGCGGCACCGGGGAGCTGTTTTTT; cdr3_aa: CASSRKGGTGELFF
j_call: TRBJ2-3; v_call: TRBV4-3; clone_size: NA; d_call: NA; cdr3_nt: TGCGCCAGCAGCCAAGATGGCGGCCCTACAGATACGCAGTATTTT; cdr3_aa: CASSQDGGPTDTQYF
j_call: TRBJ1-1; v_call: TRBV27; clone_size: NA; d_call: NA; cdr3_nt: TGTGCCAGCAGTTTGGCGGGATACACTGAAGCTTTCTTT; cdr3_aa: CASSLAGYTEAFF
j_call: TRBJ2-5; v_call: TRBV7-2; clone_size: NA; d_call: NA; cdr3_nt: TGTGCCAGCAGCGGGGGGCGGACAGGCGGGGAGACCCAGTACTTC; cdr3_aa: CASSGGRTGGETQYF
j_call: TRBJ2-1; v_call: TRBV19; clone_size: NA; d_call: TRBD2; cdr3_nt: TGTGCCAGTAGTATAGTGAACGGGAGGGAGTTCTTC; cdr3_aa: CASSIVNGREFF
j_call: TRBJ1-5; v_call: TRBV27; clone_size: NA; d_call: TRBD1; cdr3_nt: TGTGCCAGCAGCGGGACAGGGGTTCCGGGGCAGCCCCAGCATTTT; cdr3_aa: CASSGTGVPGQPQHF
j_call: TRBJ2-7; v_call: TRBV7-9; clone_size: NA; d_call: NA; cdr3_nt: TGTGCCAGCAGCTTATCCCCAGCGATTCCCTACGAGCAGTACTTC; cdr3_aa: CASSLSPAIPYEQYF
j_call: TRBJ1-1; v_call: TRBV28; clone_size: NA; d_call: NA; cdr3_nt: TGTGCCAGCAGCCGATTCGAGGAAGCTTTCTTT; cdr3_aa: CASSRFEEAFF
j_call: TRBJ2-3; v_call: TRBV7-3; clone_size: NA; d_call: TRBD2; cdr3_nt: TGTGCCAGCAGCTGGACTAGCGGTAGCACAGATACGCAGTATTTT; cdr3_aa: CASSWTSGSTDTQYF
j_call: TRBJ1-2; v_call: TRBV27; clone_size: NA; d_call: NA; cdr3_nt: TGTGCCAGCAGTCCCGACACCTATGGCTACACCTTC; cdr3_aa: CASSPDTYGYTF
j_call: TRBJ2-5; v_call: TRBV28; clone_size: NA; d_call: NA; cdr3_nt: TGTGCCAGCAGCCTTCTCCGGGGTGAGGAGACCCAGTACTTC; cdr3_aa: CASSLLRGEETQYF
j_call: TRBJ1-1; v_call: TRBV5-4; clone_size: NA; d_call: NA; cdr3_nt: TGTGCCAGCAGCTTGACCCCCGAACAGGTTTCGAACACTGAAGCTTTCTTT; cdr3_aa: CASSLTPEQVSNTEAFF
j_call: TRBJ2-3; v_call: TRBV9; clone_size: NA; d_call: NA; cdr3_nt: TGTGCCAGCAGCGTGAGCGGAGCTAGCACAGATACGCAGTATTTT; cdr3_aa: CASSVSGASTDTQYF
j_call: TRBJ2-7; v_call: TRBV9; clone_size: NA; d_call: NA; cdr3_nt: TGTGCCAGCAGCGTCTCGAGCACAGGGACCTACGAGCAGTACTTC; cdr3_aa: CASSVSSTGTYEQYF